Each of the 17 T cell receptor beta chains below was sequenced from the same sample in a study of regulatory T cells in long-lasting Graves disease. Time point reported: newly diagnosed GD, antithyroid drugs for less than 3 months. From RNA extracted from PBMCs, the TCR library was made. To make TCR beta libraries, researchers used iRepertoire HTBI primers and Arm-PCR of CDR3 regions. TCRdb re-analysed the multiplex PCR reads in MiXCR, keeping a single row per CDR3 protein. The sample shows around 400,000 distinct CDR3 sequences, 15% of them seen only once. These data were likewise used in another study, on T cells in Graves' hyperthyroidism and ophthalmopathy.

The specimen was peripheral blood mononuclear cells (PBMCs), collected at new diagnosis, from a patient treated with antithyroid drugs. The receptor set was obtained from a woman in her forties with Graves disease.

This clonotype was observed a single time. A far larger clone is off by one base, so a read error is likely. The CDR3 DNA sequence: TGTGCCAGCAGCTCAGACTCGGGGGATGAGCAGTTCTTC. Translating it yields CASSSDSGDEQFF. This chain joins TRBV7-2 and TRBJ2-7; a possible D gene is TRBD2 (6 bases). Matching the DNA end better, TRBJ2-1 makes the J call doubtful. The CDR3 is 13 residues long. Germline-derived CDR1 and CDR2 are SGHTA and FQGNSA.

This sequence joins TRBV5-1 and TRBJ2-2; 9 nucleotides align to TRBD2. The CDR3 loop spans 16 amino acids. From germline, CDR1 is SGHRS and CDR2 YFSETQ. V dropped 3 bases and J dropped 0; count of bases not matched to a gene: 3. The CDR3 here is CASSSLAGANTGELFF. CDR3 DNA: TGCGCCAGCAGCTCATTAGCGGGGGCGAACACCGGGGAGCTGTTTTTT.

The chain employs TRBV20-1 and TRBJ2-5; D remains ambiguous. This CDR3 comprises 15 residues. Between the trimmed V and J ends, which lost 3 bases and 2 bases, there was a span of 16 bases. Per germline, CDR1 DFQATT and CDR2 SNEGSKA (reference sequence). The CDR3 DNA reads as TGCAGTGCTAGTCAGCTATCTCCCCCACAAGAGACCCAGTACTTC. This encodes CSASQLSPPQETQYF.

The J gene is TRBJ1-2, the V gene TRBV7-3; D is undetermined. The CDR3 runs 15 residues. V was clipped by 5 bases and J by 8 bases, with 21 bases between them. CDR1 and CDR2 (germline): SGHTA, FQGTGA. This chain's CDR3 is CASSPAGGPMEGYTF. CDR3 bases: TGTGCCAGCAGCCCGGCGGGCGGACCTATGGAGGGCTACACCTTC.

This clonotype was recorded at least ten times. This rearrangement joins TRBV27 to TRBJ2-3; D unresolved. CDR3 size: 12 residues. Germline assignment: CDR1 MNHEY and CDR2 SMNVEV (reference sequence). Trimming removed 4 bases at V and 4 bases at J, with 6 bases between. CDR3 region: CASSSNSDTQYF. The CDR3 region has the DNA TGTGCCAGCAGTTCGAACTCAGATACGCAGTATTTT.

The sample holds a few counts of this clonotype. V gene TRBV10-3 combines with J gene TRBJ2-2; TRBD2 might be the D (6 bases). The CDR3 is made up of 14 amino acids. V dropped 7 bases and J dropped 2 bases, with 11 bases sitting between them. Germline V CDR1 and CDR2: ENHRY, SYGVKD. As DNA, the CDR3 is TGTGCCATCAACCGGGACTCAAACACCGGGGAGCTGTTTTTT. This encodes CAINRDSNTGELFF.

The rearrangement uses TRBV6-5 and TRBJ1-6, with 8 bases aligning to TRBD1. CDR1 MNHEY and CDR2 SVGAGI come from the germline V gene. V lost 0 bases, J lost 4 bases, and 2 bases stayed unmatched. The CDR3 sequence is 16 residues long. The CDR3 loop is CASSYSQGAYNSPLHF. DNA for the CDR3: TGTGCCAGCAGTTACTCCCAGGGGGCTTATAATTCACCCCTCCACTTT.

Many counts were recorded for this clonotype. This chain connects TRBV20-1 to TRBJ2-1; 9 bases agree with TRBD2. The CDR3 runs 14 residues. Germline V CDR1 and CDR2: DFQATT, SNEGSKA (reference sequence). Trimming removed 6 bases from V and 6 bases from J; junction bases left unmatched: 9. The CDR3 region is CSANPGTSFNEQFF. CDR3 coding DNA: TGCAGTGCCAACCCCGGGACTAGCTTCAATGAGCAGTTCTTC.

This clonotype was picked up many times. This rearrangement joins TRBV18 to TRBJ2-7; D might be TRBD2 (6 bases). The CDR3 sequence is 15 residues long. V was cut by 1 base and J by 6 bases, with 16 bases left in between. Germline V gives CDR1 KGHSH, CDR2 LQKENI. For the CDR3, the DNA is TGTGCCAGCTCACCACTGGTCGTAGCCGGGGGCGAGCAGTACTTC. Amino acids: CASSPLVVAGGEQYF.

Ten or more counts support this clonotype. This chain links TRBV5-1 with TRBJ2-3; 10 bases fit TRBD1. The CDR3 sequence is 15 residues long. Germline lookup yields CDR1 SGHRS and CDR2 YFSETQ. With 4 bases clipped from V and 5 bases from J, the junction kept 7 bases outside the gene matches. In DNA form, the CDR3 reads TGCGCCAGCAGCAGAGACAGGGGGCATAAAGATACGCAGTATTTT. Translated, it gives CASSRDRGHKDTQYF.

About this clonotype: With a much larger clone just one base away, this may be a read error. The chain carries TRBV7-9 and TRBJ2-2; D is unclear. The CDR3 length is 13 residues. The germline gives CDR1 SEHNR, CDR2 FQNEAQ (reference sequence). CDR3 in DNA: TGTGTCAGCAGCTTAATGGTAGCCGGGGAGCTGTTTTTT. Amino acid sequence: CVSSLMVAGELFF.

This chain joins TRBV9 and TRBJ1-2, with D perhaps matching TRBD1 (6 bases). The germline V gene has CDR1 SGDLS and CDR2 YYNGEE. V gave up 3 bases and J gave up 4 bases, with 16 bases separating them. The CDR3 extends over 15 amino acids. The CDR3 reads CASSADAGASYGYTF. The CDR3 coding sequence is TGTGCCAGCAGCGCAGACGCAGGGGCCTCCTATGGCTACACCTTC.

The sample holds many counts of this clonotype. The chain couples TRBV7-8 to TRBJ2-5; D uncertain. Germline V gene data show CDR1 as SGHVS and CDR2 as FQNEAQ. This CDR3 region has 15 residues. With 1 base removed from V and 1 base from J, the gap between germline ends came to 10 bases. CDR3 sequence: CASSLEERIQETQYF. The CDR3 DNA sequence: TGTGCCAGCAGCTTAGAGGAGAGGATCCAAGAGACCCAGTACTTC.

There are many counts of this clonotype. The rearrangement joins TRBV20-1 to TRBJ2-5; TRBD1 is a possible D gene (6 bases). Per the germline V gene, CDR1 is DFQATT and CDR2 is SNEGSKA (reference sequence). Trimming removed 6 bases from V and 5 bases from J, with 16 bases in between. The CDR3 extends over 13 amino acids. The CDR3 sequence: CSAPSGQRETQYF. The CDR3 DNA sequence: TGCAGTGCCCCCTCTGGACAGAGGGAGACCCAGTACTTC.

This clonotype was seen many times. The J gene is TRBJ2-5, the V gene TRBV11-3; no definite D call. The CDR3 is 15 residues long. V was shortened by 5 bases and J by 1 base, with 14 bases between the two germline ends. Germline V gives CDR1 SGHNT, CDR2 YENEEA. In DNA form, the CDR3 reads TGTGCCAGCAGCCATCCCAAGGAGATCCAAGAGACCCAGTACTTC. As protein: CASSHPKEIQETQYF.

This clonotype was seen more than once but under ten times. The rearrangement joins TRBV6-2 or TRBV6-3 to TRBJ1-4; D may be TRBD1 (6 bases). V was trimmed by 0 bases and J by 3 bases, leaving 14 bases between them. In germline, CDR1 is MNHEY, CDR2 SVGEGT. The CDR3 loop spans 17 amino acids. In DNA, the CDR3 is TGTGCCAGCAGTTACTCATCCCGGAGGACAGCTAATGAAAAACTGTTTTTT. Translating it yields CASSYSSRRTANEKLFF.

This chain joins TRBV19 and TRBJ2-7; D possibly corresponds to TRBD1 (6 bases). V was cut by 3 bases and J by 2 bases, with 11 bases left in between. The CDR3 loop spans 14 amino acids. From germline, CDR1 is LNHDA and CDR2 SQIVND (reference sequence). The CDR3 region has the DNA TGTGCCAGTAGTATCACACAGGGAGCCTACGAGCAGTACTTC. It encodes CASSITQGAYEQYF.